This T cell receptor beta chain was retrieved from a study of blood T cell repertoires in COVID-19. The wider study: From the United States, Italy and Spain came samples of acute and convalescent COVID-19. PBMCs, B-cell-depleted T cells, or T cells were the source of the cDNA or gDNA that made up the material.

As originally analysed: Estimation of nucleated cell counts was performed using reference gene primer amplification. Method: immunoSEQ multiplex PCR; TCRdb's copy keeps in-frame clones and lacks some. For V, J and clone size, that table is used; D and trimming come from the DNA. Among under 45,000 clones listed, over 80% were seen once. The TCR was taken from a man older than 75 with active COVID-19. Material: peripheral blood.

CDR3 in DNA: TGTGCCAGCTCACCATCTACAGACCAGGCTTCACCCCTCCACTTT. Translated, it gives CASSPSTDQASPLHF. V and J are TRBV18 and TRBJ1-6; D remains unclear. Between the trimmed V and J ends, which lost 2 bases and 9 bases, there was a span of 14 bases. The CDR3 spans 15 residues. CDR1 and CDR2 from the germline V gene are KGHSH and LQKENI.